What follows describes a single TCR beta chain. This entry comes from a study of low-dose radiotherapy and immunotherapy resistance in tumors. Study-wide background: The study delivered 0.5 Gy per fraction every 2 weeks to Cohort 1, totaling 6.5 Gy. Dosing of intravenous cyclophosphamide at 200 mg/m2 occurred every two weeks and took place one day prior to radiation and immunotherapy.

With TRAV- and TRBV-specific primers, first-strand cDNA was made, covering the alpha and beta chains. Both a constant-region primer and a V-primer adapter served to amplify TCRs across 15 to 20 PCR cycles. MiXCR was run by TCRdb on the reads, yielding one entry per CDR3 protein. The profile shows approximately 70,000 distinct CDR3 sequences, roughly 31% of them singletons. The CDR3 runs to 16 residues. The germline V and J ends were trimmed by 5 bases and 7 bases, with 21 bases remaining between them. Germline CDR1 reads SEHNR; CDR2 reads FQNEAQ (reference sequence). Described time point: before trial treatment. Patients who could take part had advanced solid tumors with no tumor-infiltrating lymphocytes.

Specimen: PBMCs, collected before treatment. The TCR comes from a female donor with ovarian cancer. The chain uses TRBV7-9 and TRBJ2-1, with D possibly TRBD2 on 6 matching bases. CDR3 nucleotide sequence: TGTGCCAGCAGCCCATACGGGGGAGGCGCGGGGAATGAGCAGTTCTTC. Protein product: CASSPYGGGAGNEQFF. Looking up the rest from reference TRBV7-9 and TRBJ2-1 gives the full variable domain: DTGVSQNPRHKITKRGQNVTFRCDPISEHNRLYWYRQTLGQGPEFLTYFQNEAQLEKSRLLSDRFSAERPKGSFSTLEIQRTEQGDSAMYLCASSPYGGGAGNEQFFGPGTRLTVL.